Listed below are T cell receptor beta chains from one sample, sequenced in a study of CD8+ T cells in alopecia areata. Produced via immunoSEQ multiplex PCR; TCRdb's table is partial and in-frame only. The table has 100,000 to 150,000 clones, 61% seen once. This specimen was CD4+ T cells sorted from blood, taken at week 4, from a patient treated with tofacitinib. These TCRs come from a human donor with alopecia areata. Each CDR3 is given with its conserved first and last residue. The order of the fields is V gene, clone size, J gene, D gene, CDR3 protein, CDR3 DNA. The D gene is left open where the match is weak. A clone size is listed for some rows: how often the clone was seen (once, few, many), or a class if it is expanded.

TRBV19	-	TRBJ2-4	-	CASRTQGRTKNIQYF	TGTGCCAGTAGAACCCAGGGTAGGACCAAAAACATTCAGTACTTC
TRBV7-9	-	TRBJ2-1	-	CATAVSSYNEQFF	TGTGCCACAGCGGTCAGCTCCTACAATGAGCAGTTCTTC
TRBV6-6	-	TRBJ1-2	-	CASSFEYYYGYTF	TGTGCCAGCAGTTTCGAGTATTACTATGGCTACACCTTC
TRBV6-6	-	TRBJ2-2	TRBD1	CASSQGTGALTGELFF	TGTGCCAGCAGTCAAGGGACAGGGGCTCTTACCGGGGAGCTGTTTTTT
TRBV7-2	-	TRBJ2-4	-	CASSSRQGGNIQYF	TGTGCCAGCAGCTCCAGACAGGGAGGCAACATTCAGTACTTC
TRBV18	-	TRBJ2-5	-	CASSRSTQETQYF	TGTGCCAGCTCACGTAGCACCCAAGAGACCCAGTACTTC
TRBV5-4	-	TRBJ2-1	-	CASSLRAGNDNEQFF	TGTGCCAGCAGCTTGCGGGCAGGGAACGACAATGAGCAGTTCTTC
TRBV19	-	TRBJ1-5	-	CASSITIRGPRKESNQPQHF	TGTGCCAGTAGTATAACTATCCGGGGCCCAAGGAAAGAGAGCAATCAGCCCCAGCATTTT
TRBV5-4	-	TRBJ1-4	-	CASSFGENEKLFF	TGTGCCAGCAGCTTTGGAGAAAATGAAAAACTGTTTTTT
TRBV2	-	TRBJ2-3	TRBD2	CASKAGVDTQYF	TGTGCCAGCAAAGCGGGAGTAGATACGCAGTATTTT
TRBV15	few	TRBJ2-5	-	CATTRQVAETQYF	TGTGCCACCACCCGCCAGGTTGCAGAGACCCAGTACTTC
TRBV9	-	TRBJ2-7	-	CASSPSPHMDEQYF	TGTGCCAGCAGCCCCTCCCCGCACATGGACGAGCAGTACTTC
TRBV29-1	-	TRBJ1-2	-	CSAVTGGRTGYTF	TGCAGCGCAGTGACAGGCGGCAGAACGGGCTACACCTTC
TRBV27	-	TRBJ2-7	TRBD1	CASSWGQGGEQYF	TGTGCCAGCAGTTGGGGACAGGGTGGCGAGCAGTACTTC
TRBV29-1	few	TRBJ2-7	TRBD1	CSVDWDRGYEQYF	TGCAGCGTTGATTGGGACAGGGGCTACGAGCAGTACTTC
TRBV6-6	-	TRBJ1-1	TRBD1	CASSPGQENTEAFF	TGTGCCAGCAGTCCGGGACAGGAGAACACTGAAGCTTTCTTT
TRBV2	-	TRBJ2-5	TRBD2	CATTSGAGETQYF	TGTGCCACAACTAGCGGGGCCGGAGAGACCCAGTACTTC
TRBV6-5	-	TRBJ1-2	-	CASRPTGGDYGYTF	TGTGCCAGCAGACCCACGGGGGGCGACTATGGCTACACCTTC
TRBV6-5	-	TRBJ1-4	-	CASSPSNEKLFF	TGTGCCAGCAGTCCCAGCAATGAAAAACTGTTTTTT
TRBV2	-	TRBJ1-1	-	CASRTANTEAFF	TGTGCCAGTAGGACAGCGAACACTGAAGCTTTCTTT